Shown below are 22 T cell receptor beta chains from a single sample sequenced in a study of blood T cell repertoires in COVID-19 (dated by TCRdb to about 2020). To prepare the library, the immunoSEQ multiplex PCR assay was applied. TCRdb took this table from immuneACCESS and kept in-frame rearrangements with V and J called. Such tables lack part of the clones; where checked against another copy, unresolved V genes explain under half of the gap, and the rest is unexplained. Recorded for this sample are roughly 230,000 clones; roughly 86% of them occurred a single time. The ten biggest clones cover under 4.5% of the sample. Material for sequencing was peripheral blood. Receptors were obtained from a man between 45 and 60 years old with acute or convalescent COVID-19.

The chain joins TRBV15 to TRBJ2-7; D possibly corresponds to TRBD2 (5 bases). The CDR3 runs to 11 residues. Germline V gene sequence: CDR1 LNHNV, CDR2 YYDKDF (reference sequence). Trimming removed 4 bases from V and 7 bases from J, with 8 bases in between. The CDR3 nucleotides read TGTGCCACCAGCAACACGGGGGAGCAGTACTTC. This encodes CATSNTGEQYF.

The rearrangement joins TRBV18 to TRBJ2-2; weak D call: TRBD1 (5 bases). CDR3 length: 17 amino acids. The V gene lost 5 bases and the J gene lost 3 bases, with 19 bases spanning the gap. From germline, CDR1 is KGHSH and CDR2 LQKENI. The DNA for the CDR3 is TGTGCCAGCTCAGCTTTAGGGGCGAATTTGGACACCGGGGAGCTGTTTTTT. Protein sequence: CASSALGANLDTGELFF.

The CDR3 sequence: CASSKALTGASTYEQYF. The CDR3 region has the DNA TGTGCCAGTAGTAAGGCATTAACAGGGGCGTCAACCTACGAGCAGTACTTC. The J gene is TRBJ2-7, the V gene TRBV19; 7 nucleotides agree with TRBD1. Germline V gene lookup returns CDR1 LNHDA and CDR2 SQIVND (reference sequence). This CDR3 region has 17 residues. Trimming removed 4 bases from V and 2 bases from J; junction bases left unmatched: 14.

The chain carries TRBV6-5 and TRBJ2-6; a possible D gene is TRBD2 (6 bases). The CDR3 runs 15 residues. The germline V gene has CDR1 MNHEY and CDR2 SVGAGI. Trimming removed 7 bases at V and 4 bases at J, with 14 bases between. As DNA, the CDR3 is TGTGCCAGCACTTTGGGGGACTCCGGGGCCAACGTCCTGACTTTC. This gives the protein CASTLGDSGANVLTF.

V usage is TRBV6-5 and J usage is TRBJ2-2, with 7 bases lining up with TRBD1. The CDR3 runs 15 residues. Per the germline V gene, CDR1 is MNHEY and CDR2 is SVGAGI. The J segment lost 0 bases and the V segment lost 5 bases, leaving 3 bases of the junction unmatched. The CDR3 loop reads CASSNQGANTGELFF. The CDR3 coding sequence is TGTGCCAGCAGTAACCAGGGGGCGAACACCGGGGAGCTGTTTTTT.

The genes are TRBV5-1 and TRBJ1-6; 9 bases are shared with TRBD1. With V trimmed by 4 bases and J by 0 bases, 2 bases remained unmatched. Germline assignment: CDR1 SGHRS and CDR2 YFSETQ. This CDR3 comprises 16 residues. For the CDR3, the DNA is TGCGCCAGCAGCCCGGGACAGGGCTCCTATAATTCACCCCTCCACTTT. Translation gives CASSPGQGSYNSPLHF. Combining the CDR3 with reference TRBV5-1 and TRBJ1-6 gives the whole variable domain KAGVTQTPRYLIKTRGQQVTLSCSPISGHRSVSWYQQTPGQGLQFLFEYFSETQRNKGNFPGRFSGRQFSNSRSEMNVSTLELGDSALYLCASSPGQGSYNSPLHFGNGTRLTVT.

This clone was counted a few times. The V and J genes are TRBV28 and TRBJ2-2; TRBD2 aligns across 12 bases. V dropped 7 bases and J dropped 3; count of bases not matched to a gene: 12. Germline assignment: CDR1 MDHEN and CDR2 SYDVKM. This CDR3 has 18 amino acids. This CDR3 is CASTQRTSGTRDTGELFF. Written as DNA, the CDR3 is TGTGCCAGCACCCAGAGGACTAGCGGGACCCGGGACACCGGGGAGCTGTTTTTT.

This sequence joins TRBV7-3 and TRBJ2-7; the match to TRBD2 covers 12 bases. Trimming at V came to 5 bases and at J to 6 bases, leaving 5 bases not matched to a gene. The CDR3 runs to 14 residues. Germline V gene lookup returns CDR1 SGHTA and CDR2 FQGTGA. In DNA form, the CDR3 reads TGTGCCAGCAGCCTAGCGGGAGGGGGTCGCGAGCAGTACTTC. Protein: CASSLAGGGREQYF.

The V call is TRBV27, the J call TRBJ2-2; tentative D call: TRBD1 (6 bases). CDR3 length: 15 residues. Germline CDR1 and CDR2: MNHEY and SMNVEV (reference sequence). Trimming took 4 bases from V and 4 from J, leaving 13 bases between them. The CDR3 here is CASSSTGHATGELFF. The CDR3 region has the DNA TGTGCCAGCAGTTCTACAGGGCACGCCACCGGGGAGCTGTTTTTT.

This clone has just a few counts. The chain uses TRBV28 and TRBJ1-5, with 8 bases that match TRBD1. The germline V gene has CDR1 MDHEN and CDR2 SYDVKM. This CDR3 spans 16 amino acids. Trimming cost V 5 bases and J 0 bases; bases outside gene matches: 6. CDR3 residues: CASSGQDRDSNQPQHF. In nucleotides, the CDR3 is TGTGCCAGCAGTGGCCAGGACAGGGATAGCAATCAGCCCCAGCATTTT. The whole variable domain, filled in from reference TRBV28 and TRBJ1-5, reads DVKVTQSSRYLVKRTGEKVFLECVQDMDHENMFWYRQDPGLGLRLIYFSYDVKMKEKGDIPEGYSVSREKKERFSLILESASTNQTSMYLCASSGQDRDSNQPQHFGDGTRLSIL.

This clone appeared once. The chain combines TRBV19 with TRBJ1-4, with 8 bases matching TRBD1. The CDR3 loop spans 14 amino acids. V trimming: 6 bases; J trimming: 7 bases; junction bases outside the gene matches: 7. The germline V gene encodes CDR1 LNHDA and CDR2 SQIVND (reference sequence). For the CDR3, the DNA is TGTGCCAGTAGAGACAGGGGACGGGGTGAAAAACTGTTTTTT. Amino acid sequence: CASRDRGRGEKLFF.

This sequence joins TRBV10-3 and TRBJ1-4, with 11 nucleotides matching TRBD1. The germline V gene encodes CDR1 ENHRY and CDR2 SYGVKD. CDR3 length: 16 residues. J lost 0 bases, V lost 10 bases, and 7 bases had no gene match. Here the CDR3 DNA reads TGTGCCACGAGGACAGGGGGCGCCTCAACTAATGAAAAACTGTTTTTT. Protein product: CATRTGGASTNEKLFF.

This clone was detected only a few times. This chain joins TRBV5-1 and TRBJ2-1; D possibly corresponds to TRBD2 (7 bases). This CDR3 has 14 amino acids. Germline values: CDR1 SGHRS, CDR2 YFSETQ. V lost 4 bases and J 6 bases, leaving 14 bases between the germline ends. Here the CDR3 reads CASSGGEGVNEQFF. DNA for the CDR3: TGCGCCAGCAGCGGCGGGGAGGGGGTCAATGAGCAGTTCTTC.

This clone has only one observation. This chain joins TRBV21-1 and TRBJ2-3; no check of the table's D call, TRBD2, against the DNA was made. TRBV21-1 constitutes a pseudogene. This CDR3 comprises 14 residues. This chain's CDR3 is CASITSGGVDTQYF. The DNA for the CDR3 is TGTGCCAGCATCACTAGCGGGGGGGTAGATACGCAGTATTTT.

The genes are TRBV7-8 and TRBJ2-7; a possible D gene is TRBD1 (5 bases). The CDR3 is made up of 12 amino acids. Trimming took off 1 base at V and 7 bases at J, with 8 bases between the two ends. Germline CDR1 reads SGHVS; CDR2 reads FQNEAQ. The CDR3 reads CASSLEGMEQYF. CDR3 DNA sequence: TGTGCCAGCAGCTTAGAGGGGATGGAGCAGTACTTC.

This clone appeared once. The chain joins TRBV11-2 to TRBJ1-5, with 8 bases lining up with TRBD1. Germline assignment: CDR1 SGHAT and CDR2 FQNNGV. The V segment lost 5 bases and the J segment 6 bases; nucleotides outside the gene matches: 9. This CDR3 has 15 amino acids. The CDR3 nucleotides read TGTGCCAGCAGCGCAGGGGGCTCAATTACTCAGCCCCAGCATTTT. It specifies CASSAGGSITQPQHF.

This clone was observed a few times. This chain uses TRBV5-1 with TRBJ2-7; 9 bases fit TRBD1. The V and J ends lost 4 bases and 0 bases, in that order; junction bases with no gene match: 5. The CDR3 is 15 amino acids. Germline V gene sequence: CDR1 SGHRS, CDR2 YFSETQ. The CDR3: CASSAGTGSSYEQYF. CDR3 coding DNA: TGCGCCAGCAGCGCCGGGACAGGGAGCTCCTACGAGCAGTACTTC. The whole variable domain, filled in from reference TRBV5-1 and TRBJ2-7, reads KAGVTQTPRYLIKTRGQQVTLSCSPISGHRSVSWYQQTPGQGLQFLFEYFSETQRNKGNFPGRFSGRQFSNSRSEMNVSTLELGDSALYLCASSAGTGSSYEQYFGPGTRLTVT.

CDR3: CASSLASRGETQYF. In DNA form, the CDR3 reads TGTGCCAGCAGCTTGGCTAGCAGGGGAGAGACCCAGTACTTC. The chain is built from TRBV5-5 and TRBJ2-5; TRBD1 is a possible D gene (6 bases). CDR1 SGHKS and CDR2 YYEKEE come from the germline V gene (reference sequence). The CDR3 consists of 14 residues. V gave up 0 bases and J gave up 4 bases, with 10 bases separating them.

The chain recombines TRBV4-1 with TRBJ1-2, with TRBD1 as a possible D gene (6 bases). Per germline, CDR1 MGHRA and CDR2 YSYEKL. Deletions cut 3 bases from V and 5 bases from J, with 13 bases between. CDR3 size: 14 residues. DNA of the CDR3: TGCGCCAGCAGCCACAATACTGGACAGTATGGCTACACCTTC. It yields the protein CASSHNTGQYGYTF.

The gene calls are TRBV6-5 and TRBJ1-1; 8 bases agree with TRBD1. After removal of 4 bases from V and 7 bases from J, the junction contained 11 bases not matched to a gene. This CDR3 contains 15 residues. Germline assignment: CDR1 MNHEY and CDR2 SVGAGI. CDR3 DNA: TGTGCCAGCAGTTGGCCACAGGGGGAAAGGGGTGAAGCTTTCTTT. The encoded protein is CASSWPQGERGEAFF.

This rearrangement joins TRBV5-1 to TRBJ2-3, with 8 bases identical to TRBD2. Germline CDR1 is SGHRS and CDR2 is YFSETQ. V trimming: 4 bases; J trimming: 2 bases; junction bases outside the gene matches: 9. The CDR3 spans 16 residues. The DNA of the CDR3 is TGCGCCAGCAGCGGCGGGGGGCTTACCAACACAGATACGCAGTATTTT. Residues: CASSGGGLTNTDTQYF.

This chain uses TRBV9 with TRBJ2-2; 9 nucleotides line up with TRBD2. With 2 bases clipped from V and 4 bases from J, the junction kept 15 bases outside the gene matches. CDR3 length: 19 amino acids. Germline CDR1 reads SGDLS; CDR2 reads YYNGEE. The CDR3 reads CASSVLAAGGSLGTGELFF. In nucleotides, the CDR3 is TGTGCCAGCAGCGTCCTCGCAGCGGGAGGATCCTTGGGCACCGGGGAGCTGTTTTTT.